Following are 21 T cell receptor beta chains from one sample sequenced in a study of PD-1 blockade in classical Hodgkin lymphoma. Profiled with immunoSEQ multiplex PCR; TCRdb holds only in-frame clones, not every one. The sample yields roughly 28,000 clones, roughly 70% seen once. Relapse after autologous stem cell transplantation occurred in every patient, and brentuximab vedotin exposure varied. This material consisted of peripheral blood mononuclear cells (PBMCs), taken before the second cycle of nivolumab. These receptor sequences come from a human donor with classical Hodgkin lymphoma.

This rearrangement joins TRBV7-2 to TRBJ1-3; 9 bases match TRBD1. The CDR3 sequence is 18 residues long. Germline CDR1 SGHTA, CDR2 FQGNSA. Trimming took 1 base from V and 2 from J; bases not matched to a gene: 9. The DNA of the CDR3 is TGTGCCAGCAGCTTAGTTCCCTTCGGACAGGGGACTGGAAACACCATATATTTT. Protein product: CASSLVPFGQGTGNTIYF. Full variable domain (rest looked up from reference TRBV7-2 and TRBJ1-3): GAGVSQSPSNKVTEKGKDVELRCDPISGHTALYWYRQSLGQGLEFLIYFQGNSAPDKSGLPSDRFSAERTGGSVSTLTIQRTQQEDSAVYLCASSLVPFGQGTGNTIYFGEGSWLTVV.

This rearrangement joins TRBV6-5 to TRBJ1-4, with D hard to call. The V gene lost 0 bases and the J gene lost 3 bases, with 8 bases spanning the gap. Germline V gene lookup returns CDR1 MNHEY and CDR2 SVGAGI. The CDR3 spans 15 residues. The DNA of the CDR3 is TGTGCCAGCAGTTACTCAGGGTTTGCTAATGAAAAACTGTTTTTT. This encodes CASSYSGFANEKLFF.

The chain couples TRBV7-2 to TRBJ1-1, with D unclear. V dropped 0 bases and J dropped 3 bases, with 5 bases sitting between them. The CDR3 spans 13 residues. Germline assignment: CDR1 SGHTA and CDR2 FQGNSA. CDR3 residues: CASSLAGYTEAFF. CDR3 sequence (DNA): TGTGCCAGCAGCTTAGCCGGATACACTGAAGCTTTCTTT.

The rearrangement links TRBV6-6 to TRBJ2-5; D is possibly TRBD1 or TRBD2 (5 bases each). Germline V gene sequence: CDR1 MNHNY, CDR2 SVGAGI (reference sequence). This CDR3 is built from 15 residues. V gave up 8 bases and J gave up 2 bases, with 18 bases separating them. CDR3 in DNA: TGTGCCAGCTCTTCAGGGTATGGGAGACAAGAGACCCAGTACTTC. Its protein product is CASSSGYGRQETQYF.

This chain joins TRBV7-8 and TRBJ2-7, with TRBD1 matching over 8 bases. The trim removed 4 bases at V and 6 bases at J, leaving 2 bases unmatched. The CDR3 contains 12 residues. The germline V gene encodes CDR1 SGHVS and CDR2 FQNEAQ. Here the CDR3 reads CASSYTGGEQYV. Here the CDR3 DNA reads TGTGCCAGCAGCTATACAGGGGGCGAGCAGTACGTC.

The sample holds a few counts of this clone. A read error is likely here: a far larger clone is one base away. Within the sample, other DNA sequences also encode this same CDR3. The chain joins TRBV5-1 to TRBJ1-5, with a weak D call TRBD1 (6 bases). Germline V gene lookup returns CDR1 SGHRS and CDR2 YFSETQ. V lost 2 bases to trimming and J lost 5 bases, with 14 bases between them. The CDR3 runs to 15 residues. The CDR3 nucleotides read TGCGCCAGCAGCTTTGGCCAGGGGACACATCAGCCCCAGCATTTT. Its translation is CASSFGQGTHQPQHF.

The chain combines TRBV7-2 with TRBJ1-1; the D is unclear. Trimming stripped 2 bases from V and 0 bases from J, with 10 bases between. There are 15 residues in the CDR3. Germline CDR1 is SGHTA and CDR2 is FQGNSA. In nucleotides, the CDR3 is TGTGCCAGCAGCTTAAAGTTAACGTTGAACACTGAAGCTTTCTTT. Its protein is CASSLKLTLNTEAFF. Using reference TRBV7-2 and TRBJ1-1 for the parts outside the CDR3, the full variable domain is GAGVSQSPSNKVTEKGKDVELRCDPISGHTALYWYRQSLGQGLEFLIYFQGNSAPDKSGLPSDRFSAERTGGSVSTLTIQRTQQEDSAVYLCASSLKLTLNTEAFFGQGTRLTVV.

The genes are TRBV28 and TRBJ1-5; D unclear. Germline loops: CDR1 MDHEN, CDR2 SYDVKM. The V gene lost 7 bases and the J gene lost 4 bases, with 8 bases spanning the gap. The CDR3 has 12 amino acids. Here the CDR3 reads CASNLGNQPQHF. The CDR3 coding sequence is TGTGCCAGCAATCTTGGAAATCAGCCCCAGCATTTT.

This clone is deemed large. This chain joins TRBV7-8 and TRBJ1-1, with a tentative D call TRBD1 (6 bases). Trimming shortened V by 5 bases and J by 6 bases, and 7 bases separated the two germline ends. The CDR3 has 11 residues. The germline CDR1 and CDR2 sequences are SGHVS and FQNEAQ. CDR3 amino acids: CASSQGSEAFF. CDR3 coding DNA: TGTGCCAGCAGCCAGGGGTCTGAAGCTTTCTTT. The entire variable domain, with the rest obtained from reference TRBV7-8 and TRBJ1-1, is as follows: GAGVSQSPRYKVAKRGQDVALRCDPISGHVSLFWYQQALGQGPEFLTYFQNEAQLDKSGLPSDRFFAERPEGSVSTLKIQRTQQEDSAVYLCASSQGSEAFFGQGTRLTVV.

This clone was detected only once. Other DNA sequences from this sample encode an identical CDR3 as well. The genes are TRBV28 and TRBJ1-5, with TRBD1 matching 8 bases. CDR3 length: 14 residues. The germline V gene encodes CDR1 MDHEN and CDR2 SYDVKM. V gave up 2 bases and J gave up 6 bases; unmatched junction bases: 3. CDR3 loop: CASSLGQGGQPQHF. The CDR3 DNA follows: TGTGCCAGCAGTTTAGGACAGGGAGGTCAGCCCCAGCATTTT. Full variable domain (missing parts from reference TRBV28 and TRBJ1-5): DVKVTQSSRYLVKRTGEKVFLECVQDMDHENMFWYRQDPGLGLRLIYFSYDVKMKEKGDIPEGYSVSREKKERFSLILESASTNQTSMYLCASSLGQGGQPQHFGDGTRLSIL.

This chain links TRBV7-2 with TRBJ2-3; 10 nucleotides align to TRBD2. The CDR3 runs 18 residues. Germline lookup yields CDR1 SGHTA and CDR2 FQGNSA. J gave up 4 bases and V 1 base, and 11 bases lay outside the gene matches. The CDR3 here is CASSLVMGLARRADTQYF. Written as DNA, the CDR3 is TGTGCCAGCAGCTTAGTGATGGGACTAGCGAGGAGGGCAGATACGCAGTATTTT.

This clone was found once. The chain uses TRBV5-6 and TRBJ2-1, with 14 nucleotides matching TRBD2. V trimming: 4 bases; J trimming: 4 bases; junction bases outside the gene matches: 10. CDR1 and CDR2 from the germline V gene are SGHDT and YYEEEE. The CDR3 has 18 amino acids. Here the CDR3 reads CASSTPRGLAGGYNEQFF. CDR3 DNA: TGTGCCAGCAGCACTCCGAGAGGACTAGCGGGGGGATACAATGAGCAGTTCTTC. The full variable domain, in which reference TRBV5-6 and TRBJ2-1 provide the parts outside the CDR3, is DAGVTQSPTHLIKTRGQQVTLRCSPKSGHDTVSWYQQALGQGPQFIFQYYEEEERQRGNFPDRFSGHQFPNYSSELNVNALLLGDSALYLCASSTPRGLAGGYNEQFFGPGTRLTVL.

The rearrangement uses TRBV10-1 and TRBJ2-5; 8 nucleotides match TRBD2. This CDR3 has 17 amino acids. Germline V gives CDR1 WNHNN, CDR2 SYGVQD (reference sequence). With 5 bases clipped from V and 5 bases from J, the junction kept 16 bases outside the gene matches. The CDR3: CASSPGLRRGLVETQYF. The CDR3 region has the DNA TGCGCCAGCAGTCCGGGGCTTAGGCGGGGACTAGTGGAGACCCAGTACTTC.

The gene calls are TRBV19 and TRBJ2-5; maybe TRBD1 (6 bases). The V gene's germline CDR1 is LNHDA and CDR2 SQIVND (reference sequence). Trimming stripped 1 base from V and 1 base from J, with 7 bases between. The CDR3 totals 14 residues. This CDR3 reads CASSIAGVQETQYF. CDR3 DNA: TGTGCCAGTAGTATAGCAGGGGTCCAAGAGACCCAGTACTTC.

This clone turned up a few times. This chain joins TRBV19 and TRBJ1-1, with D maybe TRBD1 (5 bases). Germline-derived CDR1 and CDR2 are LNHDA and SQIVND (reference sequence). There are 13 residues in the CDR3. Trimming shortened V by 7 bases and J by 4 bases, and 13 bases separated the two germline ends. Here the CDR3 reads CASTFLGTTEAFF. CDR3 DNA sequence: TGTGCCAGTACCTTTCTGGGGACCACTGAAGCTTTCTTT. Combining the CDR3 with reference TRBV19 and TRBJ1-1 gives the whole variable domain DGGITQSPKYLFRKEGQNVTLSCEQNLNHDAMYWYRQDPGQGLRLIYYSQIVNDFQKGDIAEGYSVSREKKESFPLTVTSAQKNPTAFYLCASTFLGTTEAFFGQGTRLTVV.

V and J are TRBV20-1 and TRBJ2-1, with unresolved D. The ends were cut back, 2 bases at V and 5 bases at J, with 4 bases in the middle. The CDR3 loop spans 11 amino acids. Germline V gives CDR1 DFQATT, CDR2 SNEGSKA (reference sequence). The CDR3 coding sequence is TGCAGTGCTAGAAGGGACAATGAGCAGTTCTTC. Amino acids: CSARRDNEQFF.

The chain joins TRBV28 to TRBJ2-7; maybe TRBD1 (6 bases). The CDR3 totals 15 residues. Germline CDR1 reads MDHEN; CDR2 reads SYDVKM. V dropped 6 bases and J dropped 4 bases, with 19 bases sitting between them. CDR3 nucleotides: TGTGCCAGCAGCTCATGGGCAGGGGAAAGTTACGAGCAGTACTTC. Translated, it gives CASSSWAGESYEQYF.

This clone was detected ten times or more. This chain links TRBV6-6 with TRBJ1-6; 7 bases fit TRBD1. Trimming cost V 4 bases and J 5 bases; bases outside gene matches: 5. Germline-derived CDR1 and CDR2 are MNHNY and SVGAGI (reference sequence). This CDR3 has 15 amino acids. The CDR3 DNA reads TGTGCCAGCAGTTTTGGGGACAGAAATAATTCACCCCTCCACTTT. It codes for CASSFGDRNNSPLHF.

The chain links TRBV19 to TRBJ2-7; weak D call: TRBD1 (6 bases). This CDR3 contains 17 residues. Germline loops: CDR1 LNHDA, CDR2 SQIVND (reference sequence). V was pared by 0 bases and J by 3 bases, with 18 bases between. The CDR3 loop reads CASSIDRRRTAGYEQYF. The CDR3 region has the DNA TGTGCCAGTAGTATAGATCGCAGACGGACAGCCGGCTACGAGCAGTACTTC.

This clone has just one count. The V and J genes are TRBV6-1 and TRBJ2-7; 9 bases line up with TRBD2. The junction had 4 bases not matched to a gene; V was cut back by 7 bases and J by 3 bases. Germline V lookup: CDR1 MNHNS, CDR2 SASEGT. The CDR3 consists of 13 residues. CDR3 loop: CASKGLANYEQYF. CDR3 sequence (DNA): TGTGCCAGCAAGGGACTAGCAAACTACGAGCAGTACTTC.

This chain uses TRBV2 with TRBJ2-1; TRBD1 matches 7 bases. CDR3 length: 15 amino acids. Trimming took 7 bases from V and 3 from J; bases not matched to a gene: 9. The germline V gene encodes CDR1 SNHLY and CDR2 FYNNEI. DNA for the CDR3: TGTGCCAGCAACCGGGACAGCGTGATCTACAATGAGCAGTTCTTC. Translated, it gives CASNRDSVIYNEQFF.